A single sample is the source of the 5 T cell receptor beta chains below, sequenced in a study of blood T cell repertoires in COVID-19. TCRdb keeps only in-frame clones here, not all; method: immunoSEQ multiplex PCR. The sample records hundreds of thousands of clones, about nine tenths being singletons. The sequenced sample consisted of PBMCs or T cells enriched from blood (not recorded which). These receptors originate from an older woman who had recovered from COVID-19.

The V call is TRBV7-9, the J call TRBJ2-7, with 8 nucleotides matching TRBD1. V lost 1 base and J lost 7; bases outside the gene matches: 9. The CDR3 consists of 15 residues. Germline V gives CDR1 SEHNR, CDR2 FQNEAQ (reference sequence). This chain's CDR3 is CASSLGPGGRWEQYF. The CDR3 DNA sequence: TGTGCCAGCAGCTTAGGCCCAGGGGGCAGGTGGGAGCAGTACTTC.

In this sample, this clone turned up once. The genes are TRBV4-1 and TRBJ1-2; TRBD1 aligns across 12 bases. Germline V lookup: CDR1 MGHRA, CDR2 YSYEKL. Trimming took 2 bases from V and 7 from J; bases not matched to a gene: 8. This CDR3 has 16 amino acids. The CDR3 region is CASSQPRDRGQRGYTF. DNA for the CDR3: TGCGCCAGCAGCCAACCCCGGGACAGGGGGCAACGTGGCTACACCTTC.

This clone was detected only once. The rearrangement uses TRBV9 and TRBJ2-7; possibly TRBD2 for D (6 bases). The V end was cut by 3 bases, the J end by 10 bases, with 20 bases between. Per germline, CDR1 SGDLS and CDR2 YYNGEE. The CDR3 spans 14 residues. The CDR3 sequence: CASSEEGSGDFQYF. CDR3 nucleotide sequence: TGTGCCAGCAGCGAAGAAGGGTCGGGGGATTTCCAGTACTTC. The full variable domain, in which reference TRBV9 and TRBJ2-7 provide the parts outside the CDR3, is DSGVTQTPKHLITATGQRVTLRCSPRSGDLSVYWYQQSLDQGLQFLIQYYNGEERAKGNILERFSAQQFPDLHSELNLSSLELGDSALYFCASSEEGSGDFQYFGPGTRLTVT.

This chain links TRBV18 with TRBJ2-2; TRBD1 matches at 7 bases. The V gene's germline CDR1 is KGHSH and CDR2 LQKENI. Germline trimming cut 4 bases from V and 5 bases from J; bases unmatched to any gene: 7. This CDR3 is 15 amino acids long. The CDR3 DNA sequence: TGTGCCAGCTCACGACAGGGAGAGGGGACCGGGGAGCTGTTTTTT. Amino acid sequence: CASSRQGEGTGELFF.

The chain carries TRBV5-4 and TRBJ2-5; weak D call: TRBD1 (6 bases). V lost 3 bases and J 1 base, leaving 10 bases between the germline ends. Germline V gene lookup returns CDR1 SGHNT and CDR2 YYREEE (reference sequence). This CDR3 region has 14 residues. The CDR3 protein is CASSSTGTQETQYF. CDR3 sequence (DNA): TGTGCCAGCAGCTCCACAGGGACCCAAGAGACCCAGTACTTC.